One sample yielded the 29 T cell receptor beta chains listed below, sequenced in a study of blood T cell repertoires in COVID-19. Sequenced by immunoSEQ multiplex PCR; TCRdb stores in-frame clones only, minus some. Of about 300,000 clones in the sample, around 86% were seen once. The sequencing input was peripheral blood. The receptors derive from a man aged 65-85 years with acute or convalescent COVID-19.

The chain joins TRBV7-2 to TRBJ2-2; 7 bases agree with TRBD1. The CDR3 totals 15 residues. The V gene's germline CDR1 is SGHTA and CDR2 FQGNSA. J gave up 2 bases and V 6 bases, and 6 bases lay outside the gene matches. DNA for the CDR3: TGTGCCAGCAGATTGGACAGGATTAACACCGGGGAGCTGTTTTTT. Its protein is CASRLDRINTGELFF. The full variable domain, rest sourced from reference TRBV7-2 and TRBJ2-2, is GAGVSQSPSNKVTEKGKDVELRCDPISGHTALYWYRQSLGQGLEFLIYFQGNSAPDKSGLPSDRFSAERTGGSVSTLTIQRTQQEDSAVYLCASRLDRINTGELFFGEGSRLTVL.

This chain uses TRBV6-5 with TRBJ1-5, with 7 bases fitting TRBD1. The CDR3 is 14 residues long. V lost 10 bases and J lost 3; bases outside the gene matches: 9. The V gene's germline CDR1 is MNHEY and CDR2 SVGAGI. The chain's CDR3 is CATTKDRDNQPQHF. The CDR3 DNA sequence: TGTGCCACCACCAAAGACAGGGACAATCAGCCCCAGCATTTT.

This clone was recorded a few times. This chain links TRBV23-1 with TRBJ1-5; D unresolved. TRBV23-1 is classed as an ORF, of uncertain function. The CDR3 loop spans 15 amino acids. Trimming took 0 bases from V and 7 from J, leaving 13 bases between them. In DNA form, the CDR3 reads TGCGCCAGCAGTCAATCATCGGGGAAACGACAGCCCCAGCATTTT. Amino acid sequence: CASSQSSGKRQPQHF.

To note about this clone: The same CDR3 arises from other DNA sequences in this sample as well. V and J are TRBV7-2 and TRBJ2-7, with a weak D call TRBD2 (6 bases). V lost 0 bases and J 3 bases, leaving 6 bases between the germline ends. Per the germline V gene, CDR1 is SGHTA and CDR2 is FQGNSA. The CDR3 sequence is 13 residues long. Written as DNA, the CDR3 is TGTGCCAGCAGCTTAGCGGGAGGCTACGAGCAGTACTTC. Translating it yields CASSLAGGYEQYF. Full variable domain (remainder filled in from reference TRBV7-2 and TRBJ2-7): GAGVSQSPSNKVTEKGKDVELRCDPISGHTALYWYRQSLGQGLEFLIYFQGNSAPDKSGLPSDRFSAERTGGSVSTLTIQRTQQEDSAVYLCASSLAGGYEQYFGPGTRLTVT.

This clone was observed a few times. The chain combines TRBV7-3 with TRBJ2-6, with a tentative D call TRBD1 (6 bases). Germline CDR1 is SGHTA and CDR2 is FQGTGA. The CDR3 covers 16 residues. Trimming took 2 bases from V and 0 from J, leaving 8 bases between them. The CDR3 sequence: CASSLGTNSGANVLTF. The DNA for the CDR3 is TGTGCCAGCAGCTTAGGGACAAACTCTGGGGCCAACGTCCTGACTTTC.

V and J are TRBV4-3 and TRBJ1-1; TRBD1 is a possible D gene (5 bases). This CDR3 region has 14 residues. Trimming pared 0 bases from V and 5 bases from J, leaving 10 bases between. The germline V gene has CDR1 LGHNA and CDR2 YSLEER. CDR3 nucleotides: TGCGCCAGCAGCCAAGACAGGGTGGGGACTGAAGCTTTCTTT. This encodes CASSQDRVGTEAFF.

The chain uses TRBV24-1 and TRBJ2-3, with D perhaps TRBD1 (5 bases). In germline, CDR1 is KGHDR, CDR2 SFDVKD. Deletions cut 8 bases from V and 0 bases from J, with 5 bases between. The CDR3 contains 12 residues. For the CDR3, the DNA is TGTGCCACCACAGGGAGCACAGATACGCAGTATTTT. This gives the protein CATTGSTDTQYF.

This clone was observed a single time. CDR3 sequence reads: CASSFSGTMSSYEQYF. CDR3 DNA sequence: TGTGCCAGCAGTTTCTCCGGGACAATGAGCTCCTACGAGCAGTACTTC. This chain joins TRBV27 and TRBJ2-7; tentatively, D is TRBD1 (6 bases). V was cut by 3 bases and J by 0 bases, with 15 bases left in between. This CDR3 is 16 amino acids long. Germline loops: CDR1 MNHEY, CDR2 SMNVEV (reference sequence).

The chain combines TRBV2 with TRBJ2-1; D remains ambiguous. The CDR3 has 11 amino acids. V lost 5 bases to trimming and J lost 4 bases, with 3 bases between them. Per the germline V gene, CDR1 is SNHLY and CDR2 is FYNNEI. CDR3 residues: CASSYYNEQFF. CDR3 in DNA: TGTGCCAGCAGTTATTACAATGAGCAGTTCTTC.

This clone was counted a single time. The J gene is TRBJ1-4, the V gene TRBV6-5; D is undetermined. V lost 0 bases and J 3 bases, leaving 5 bases between the germline ends. CDR1 MNHEY and CDR2 SVGAGI come from the germline V gene. CDR3 size: 14 residues. This CDR3 reads CASSYSPANEKLFF. DNA for the CDR3: TGTGCCAGCAGTTACTCGCCAGCTAATGAAAAACTGTTTTTT.

The rearrangement links TRBV10-3 to TRBJ1-1; possible D gene TRBD1, 5 bases. Trimming removed 11 bases from V and 6 bases from J, with 19 bases in between. CDR1 and CDR2 (germline): ENHRY, SYGVKD. The CDR3 runs to 13 residues. In DNA form, the CDR3 reads TGTGCCTCGCAACGCGGGGGAGGGGCTGAAGCTTTCTTT. Translated: CASQRGGGAEAFF.

This clone was observed once. The chain couples TRBV28 to TRBJ1-1; possibly TRBD1 for D (6 bases). Germline V gene sequence: CDR1 MDHEN, CDR2 SYDVKM. The CDR3 runs to 14 residues. V was pared by 6 bases and J by 1 base, with 12 bases between. In nucleotides, the CDR3 is TGTGCCAGCAGCCACAGGGTCAGGAACACTGAAGCTTTCTTT. Translating gives CASSHRVRNTEAFF. Together with reference TRBV28 and TRBJ1-1, the CDR3 gives the full variable domain: DVKVTQSSRYLVKRTGEKVFLECVQDMDHENMFWYRQDPGLGLRLIYFSYDVKMKEKGDIPEGYSVSREKKERFSLILESASTNQTSMYLCASSHRVRNTEAFFGQGTRLTVV.

This clone turned up a few times. The V call is TRBV27, the J call TRBJ2-3, with D possibly matching TRBD2 (5 bases). Trimming removed 4 bases from V and 2 bases from J, with 10 bases in between. CDR3 length: 14 amino acids. Germline CDR1 reads MNHEY; CDR2 reads SMNVEV (reference sequence). The CDR3 DNA reads as TGTGCCAGCAGTTCTAACGGGATCACAGATACGCAGTATTTT. Its translation is CASSSNGITDTQYF.

The CDR3 DNA follows: TGCAGCGTCGCTAGACAGGGGTTGGGCTATGGCTACACCTTC. Its translation is CSVARQGLGYGYTF. This chain links TRBV29-1 with TRBJ1-2; TRBD1 aligns across 8 bases. The germline V gene has CDR1 SQVTM and CDR2 ANQGSEA. Trimming cost V 6 bases and J 4 bases; bases outside gene matches: 10. This CDR3 region has 14 residues.

This chain uses TRBV28 with TRBJ1-2, with a weak D call TRBD1 (6 bases). V was shortened by 1 base and J by 6 bases, with 6 bases between the two germline ends. The CDR3 length is 12 residues. Germline CDR1 reads MDHEN; CDR2 reads SYDVKM. The CDR3: CASSLSGDGYTF. The DNA for the CDR3 is TGTGCCAGCAGTTTATCAGGGGATGGCTACACCTTC.

The chain uses TRBV7-2 and TRBJ1-1; D is unresolved. Germline V CDR1 and CDR2: SGHTA, FQGNSA. Trimming pared 5 bases from V and 11 bases from J, leaving 18 bases between. CDR3 length: 13 amino acids. CDR3 loop: CASSPYGSPAAFF. CDR3 nucleotides: TGTGCCAGCAGCCCCTATGGGAGTCCGGCCGCTTTCTTT.

V is TRBV28 and J is TRBJ2-1, with 11 positions matching TRBD2. The CDR3 is made up of 13 amino acids. V gave up 10 bases and J gave up 9 bases; unmatched junction bases: 8. Per the germline V gene, CDR1 is MDHEN and CDR2 is SYDVKM. The CDR3 region is CATRLAGLGEQFF. In nucleotides, the CDR3 is TGTGCCACCAGACTAGCGGGATTAGGTGAGCAGTTCTTC.

This clone came up once. The V and J genes are TRBV19 and TRBJ1-5; no clear D gene. CDR1 and CDR2 (germline): LNHDA, SQIVND (reference sequence). This CDR3 is 12 amino acids long. V was pared by 8 bases and J by 0 bases, with 5 bases between. The CDR3 region has the DNA TGTGCCAGTCGGGATAGCAATCAGCCCCAGCATTTT. This translates into CASRDSNQPQHF.

The chain has TRBV18 and TRBJ2-1, with 9 nucleotides matching TRBD2. CDR1 is KGHSH and CDR2 is LQKENI in the germline V gene. This CDR3 is 18 amino acids long. V was clipped by 3 bases and J by 2 bases; unmatched bases: 11. CDR3: CASSPRASGDSTYNEQFF. DNA of the CDR3: TGTGCCAGCTCACCTCGAGCTAGCGGGGACTCAACCTACAATGAGCAGTTCTTC.

V and J are TRBV9 and TRBJ1-2; 7 bases align to TRBD1. V lost 3 bases and J lost 5; bases outside the gene matches: 7. Germline CDR1 is SGDLS and CDR2 is YYNGEE. This CDR3 is built from 14 residues. The CDR3 DNA sequence: TGTGCCAGCAGCGCCGGACAGGCTCAATATGGCTACACCTTC. It is translated as CASSAGQAQYGYTF.

V gene TRBV2 combines with J gene TRBJ2-3; 9 nucleotides agree with TRBD1. The CDR3 contains 13 residues. Germline V gene data show CDR1 as SNHLY and CDR2 as FYNNEI. The ends lost 7 bases at V and 9 bases at J; junction bases unmatched: 8. CDR3 sequence (DNA): TGTGCCAGCACCACCACAGGGGGCGGAACGCAGTATTTT. It encodes CASTTTGGGTQYF.

This chain's CDR3 is CASSFLQGRYGYTF. As DNA, the CDR3 is TGTGCCAGCAGTTTCCTACAGGGTCGTTATGGCTACACCTTC. The chain uses TRBV28 and TRBJ1-2; the D gene is possibly TRBD1 (6 bases). Germline loops: CDR1 MDHEN, CDR2 SYDVKM. The CDR3 totals 14 residues. Deletions cut 3 bases from V and 5 bases from J, with 13 bases between.

V usage is TRBV5-8 and J usage is TRBJ1-5, with TRBD1 matching 7 bases. The germline V gene has CDR1 SGHTS and CDR2 YDEGEE. The length of the CDR3 is 15 residues. V lost 4 bases, J lost 2 bases, and 6 bases stayed unmatched. This chain's CDR3 is CASSRQGHGNQPQHF. The DNA of the CDR3 is TGTGCCAGCAGCCGACAGGGTCACGGCAATCAGCCCCAGCATTTT.

The chain combines TRBV19 with TRBJ1-2; 11 bases map to TRBD1. CDR3 length equals 16 residues. Per the germline V gene, CDR1 is LNHDA and CDR2 is SQIVND (reference sequence). The V gene end was trimmed by 11 bases and the J gene end by 4 bases; junction bases not matched to a gene: 15. CDR3 sequence: CAVLTGTGGGGYGYTF. CDR3 nucleotide sequence: TGTGCCGTACTCACCGGGACAGGGGGAGGTGGCTATGGCTACACCTTC.

The chain links TRBV10-1 to TRBJ1-2, with TRBD1 matching over 7 bases. V shed 6 bases and J 2 bases; nucleotides not matched to a gene: 6. CDR1 and CDR2 (germline): WNHNN, SYGVQD (reference sequence). The CDR3 is 14 residues long. This chain's CDR3 is CASRGRGVNYGYTF. The CDR3 DNA reads TGCGCCAGCAGGGGCAGGGGGGTGAACTATGGCTACACCTTC.

This chain uses TRBV5-4 with TRBJ1-1, with D perhaps matching TRBD1 (6 bases). Germline assignment: CDR1 SGHNT and CDR2 YYREEE (reference sequence). This CDR3 has 13 residues. Trimming shortened V by 4 bases and J by 1 base, and 8 bases separated the two germline ends. The CDR3 sequence is CASSSRGNTEAFF. DNA of the CDR3: TGTGCCAGCAGCAGCAGGGGGAACACTGAAGCTTTCTTT.

This chain joins TRBV21-1 and TRBJ2-3; the table assigns TRBD2, which was not confirmed against the DNA. TRBV21-1 is designated a pseudogene. The CDR3 loop spans 14 amino acids. DNA of the CDR3: TGTGCCAGCAGTTCATCCGGGAGGGCAGATACGCAGTATTTT. This gives the protein CASSSSGRADTQYF.

The chain links TRBV7-2 to TRBJ2-7; tentatively, D is TRBD2 (5 bases). CDR3 size: 14 residues. With 1 base removed from V and 7 bases from J, the gap between germline ends came to 14 bases. Germline V lookup: CDR1 SGHTA, CDR2 FQGNSA. Here the CDR3 reads CASSLGALVAEQYF. CDR3 sequence (DNA): TGTGCCAGCAGCTTAGGCGCACTAGTGGCGGAGCAGTACTTC.

The chain uses TRBV28 and TRBJ1-6, with TRBD1 identical over 7 bases. Germline CDR1 and CDR2: MDHEN and SYDVKM. J lost 12 bases, V lost 6 bases, and 5 bases had no gene match. The CDR3 has 12 amino acids. CDR3 in DNA: TGTGCCAGCAGGCCGACAGGGAGACCCCTCCACTTT. It specifies CASRPTGRPLHF. The entire variable domain, with the rest obtained from reference TRBV28 and TRBJ1-6, is as follows: DVKVTQSSRYLVKRTGEKVFLECVQDMDHENMFWYRQDPGLGLRLIYFSYDVKMKEKGDIPEGYSVSREKKERFSLILESASTNQTSMYLCASRPTGRPLHFGNGTRLTVT.